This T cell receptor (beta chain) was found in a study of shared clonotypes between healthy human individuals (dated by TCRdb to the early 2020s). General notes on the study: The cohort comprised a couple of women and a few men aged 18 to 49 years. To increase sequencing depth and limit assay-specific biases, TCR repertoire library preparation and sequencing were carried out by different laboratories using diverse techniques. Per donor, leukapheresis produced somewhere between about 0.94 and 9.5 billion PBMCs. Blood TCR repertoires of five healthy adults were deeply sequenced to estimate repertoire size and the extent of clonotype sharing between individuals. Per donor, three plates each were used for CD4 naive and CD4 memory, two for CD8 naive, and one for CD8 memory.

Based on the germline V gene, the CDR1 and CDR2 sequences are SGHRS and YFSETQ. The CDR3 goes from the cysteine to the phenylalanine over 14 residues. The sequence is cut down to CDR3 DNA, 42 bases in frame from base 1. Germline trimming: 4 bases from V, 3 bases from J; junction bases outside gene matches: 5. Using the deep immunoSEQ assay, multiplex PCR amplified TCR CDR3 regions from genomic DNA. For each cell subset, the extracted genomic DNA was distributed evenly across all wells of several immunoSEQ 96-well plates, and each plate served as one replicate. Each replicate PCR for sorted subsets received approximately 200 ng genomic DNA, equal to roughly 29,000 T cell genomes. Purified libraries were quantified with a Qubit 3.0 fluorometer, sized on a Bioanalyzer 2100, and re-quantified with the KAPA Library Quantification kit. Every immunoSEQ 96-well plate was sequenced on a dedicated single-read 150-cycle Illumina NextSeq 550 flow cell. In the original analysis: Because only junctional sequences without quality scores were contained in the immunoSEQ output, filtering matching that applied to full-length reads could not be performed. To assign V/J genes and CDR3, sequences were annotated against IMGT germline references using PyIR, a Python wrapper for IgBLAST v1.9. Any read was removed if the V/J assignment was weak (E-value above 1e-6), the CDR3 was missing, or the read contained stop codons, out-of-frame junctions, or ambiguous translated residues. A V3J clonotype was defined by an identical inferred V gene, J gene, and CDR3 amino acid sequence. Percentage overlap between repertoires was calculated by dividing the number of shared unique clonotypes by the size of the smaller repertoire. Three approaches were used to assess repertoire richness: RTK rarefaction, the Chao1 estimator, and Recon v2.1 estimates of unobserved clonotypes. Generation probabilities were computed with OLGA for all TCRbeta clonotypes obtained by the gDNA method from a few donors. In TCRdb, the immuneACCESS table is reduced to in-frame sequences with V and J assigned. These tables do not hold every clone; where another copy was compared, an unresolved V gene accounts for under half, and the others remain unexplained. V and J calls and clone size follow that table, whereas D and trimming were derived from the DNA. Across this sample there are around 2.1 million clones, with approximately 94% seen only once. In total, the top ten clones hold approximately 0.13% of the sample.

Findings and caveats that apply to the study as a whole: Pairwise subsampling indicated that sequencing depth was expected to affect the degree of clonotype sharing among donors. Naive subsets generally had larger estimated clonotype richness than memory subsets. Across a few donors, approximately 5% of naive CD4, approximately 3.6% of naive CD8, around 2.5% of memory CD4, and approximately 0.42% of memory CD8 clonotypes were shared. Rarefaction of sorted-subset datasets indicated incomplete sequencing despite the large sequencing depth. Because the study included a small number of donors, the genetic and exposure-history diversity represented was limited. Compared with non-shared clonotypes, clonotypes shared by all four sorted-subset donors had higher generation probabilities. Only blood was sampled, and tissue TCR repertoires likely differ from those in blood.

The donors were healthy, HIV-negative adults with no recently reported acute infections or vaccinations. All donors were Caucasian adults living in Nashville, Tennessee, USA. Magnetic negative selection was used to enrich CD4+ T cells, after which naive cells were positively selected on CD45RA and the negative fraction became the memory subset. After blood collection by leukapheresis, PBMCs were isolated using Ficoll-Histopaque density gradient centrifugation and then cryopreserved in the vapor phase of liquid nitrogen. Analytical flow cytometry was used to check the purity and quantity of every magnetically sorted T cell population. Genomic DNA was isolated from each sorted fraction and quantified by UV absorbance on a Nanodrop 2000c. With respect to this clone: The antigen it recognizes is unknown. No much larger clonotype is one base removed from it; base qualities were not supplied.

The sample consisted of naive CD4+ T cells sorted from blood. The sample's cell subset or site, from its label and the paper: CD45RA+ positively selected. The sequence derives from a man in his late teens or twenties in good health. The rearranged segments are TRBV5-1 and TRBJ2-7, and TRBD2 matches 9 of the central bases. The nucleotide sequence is TGCGCCAGCAGCCAGAGCGGGGGGAACTACGAGCAGTACTTC. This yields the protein CASSQSGGNYEQYF.